This TCR beta chain came from a study of tumor-infiltrating lymphocytes in oesophageal squamous cell carcinoma. One entry per CDR3 protein results from TCRdb running MiXCR on the PCR reads. There are 10,000 to 15,000 distinct CDR3 sequences in the sample; roughly 60% occur only once, and roughly 33% lies in the top ten. Germline V gene sequence: CDR1 SGHVS, CDR2 FQNEAQ. V dropped 3 bases and J dropped 1; count of bases not matched to a gene: 4. This CDR3 has 16 amino acids. The sample consisted of esophageal tumor tissue. The V and J genes are TRBV7-8 and TRBJ2-1; 9 bases match TRBD1. The origin of this receptor is a female donor with esophageal squamous cell carcinoma. The CDR3: CASSLRTGESYNEQFF. DNA for the CDR3: TGTGCCAGCAGCTTGAGGACAGGGGAGTCCTACAATGAGCAGTTCTTC.